This T cell receptor beta chain was sequenced for a study of Ad26.COV2.S vaccination and SARS-CoV-2 variants (dated by TCRdb to about 2021). Regarding the complete study: Vaccine-arm donors came from COV1001, a multicentre, randomized, double-blind, placebo-controlled phase I-IIa trial of Ad26.COV2.S in healthy adults. Dosing of Ad26.COV2.S was intramuscular, at either 5x10^10 or 1x10^11 viral particles, delivered as one shot or as two shots spaced 56 days apart. The specificity and breadth of SARS-CoV-2-reactive T cell receptors after Ad26.COV2.S vaccination were assessed by TCRbeta repertoire sequencing. The TCR-sequenced set comprised approximately 32 samples: about 19 Ad26.COV2.S vaccine recipients, 5 placebo recipients and 8 SARS-CoV-2 convalescent individuals. Trial participants were randomized into five groups of five: low-dose or high-dose Ad26.COV2.S given once or twice, or placebo on both occasions. Investigators remained blinded to trial group allocation during experiments and outcome assessment.

The immunoSEQ Assay was the method used to sequence TCRbeta CDR3 regions. After extraction, genomic DNA underwent amplification by bias-controlled multiplex PCR, followed by high-throughput sequencing. In the authors' own workflow: To quantify the absolute abundance of every unique TCRbeta CDR3 region, sequences were collapsed and filtered. Usable DNA was measured by amplifying reference genes present in all nucleated cells, and TCRbeta template counts were normalized to that usable DNA to estimate T cell fraction. Repertoire TCRs were annotated as SARS-CoV-2-specific by exact matching of V gene, CDR3 amino acid sequence and J gene to a known reactive TCR set. MIRA supplied the reference SARS-CoV-2 TCR set, which was filtered for enrichment in COVID-19-positive ImmuneCODE repertoires so that public or cross-reactive TCRs were removed. Using the MIRA antigens, annotated TCRs were further analysed by specific ORF or by position within an ORF. Breadth was defined as annotated unique rearrangements over total unique productive rearrangements; depth was the summed frequency of those rearrangements. Two-sided Wilcoxon rank-sum tests were applied when comparing TCR breadth between groups. Drawn from immuneACCESS, this table holds only the in-frame rearrangements with V and J called that TCRdb kept. Clones are partly lost; checked studies trace under half to an unresolved V gene and leave the rest unexplained. The DNA was the basis for D and trimming; V, J and clone size are from that table. Within this sample are some 400,000 clones, with over 75% of them counted one time only. The ten largest clones capture around 1.9% of the sample.

This specimen's treatment or condition label, per the study, means: some 20 received Ad26.COV2.S at low or high dose, single or two shots; 5 received placebo; per-sample allocation not given. For vaccine and placebo recipients, the sequenced repertoires came from samples collected on day 63 after the first injection. Between 29 July and 7 August 2020, Cohort 1b enrolled about 27 adults aged 18-55 years at one site in Boston, USA. Ad26.COV2.S was a replication-incompetent adenovirus type 26 vector that expressed a prefusion-stabilized SARS-CoV-2 spike protein derived from the original Wuhan strain. The junction carries 20 bases between V and J, which are trimmed by 3 bases and 7 bases respectively. The CDR3, cysteine through phenylalanine, is 15 amino acids long. Only the CDR3 portion is preserved as DNA: 45 bases, with reading frame beginning at the first base. Taken from the germline V gene (reference sequence), the CDR1 and CDR2 loops are SGHNT and YYREEE.

General conclusions and limits of the study: After vaccination, spike-specific CD8+ and CD4+ T cell responses were reported to show substantial breadth. It was noted by the authors that total T cell responses may have been underestimated by the TCR breadth and depth analyses. The study was not powered to compare responses between vaccine doses or regimens. Spike-specific TCR breadth was higher in Ad26.COV2.S recipients than in placebo recipients (P = 0.0014). Vaccine and placebo recipients had comparable non-spike TCR breadth, which fits with the vaccine containing only spike.

The sample holds one count of this clone. The antigen this receptor binds is unknown. Nothing much larger sits one base from this clone, and base qualities are not available. The sequence links TRBV5-4 to TRBJ2-7, with no confident D gene call. The source of this sequence is a person aged 18-65 years who received the Ad26.COV2.S COVID-19 vaccine or a placebo. Specimen: peripheral blood, collected in a trial of Ad26.COV2.S vaccine versus placebo. The nucleotide sequence is given as TGTGCCAGCAGCTCCCCCGGGCTAGGAACAAATGAGCAGTACTTC. This encodes CASSSPGLGTNEQYF.